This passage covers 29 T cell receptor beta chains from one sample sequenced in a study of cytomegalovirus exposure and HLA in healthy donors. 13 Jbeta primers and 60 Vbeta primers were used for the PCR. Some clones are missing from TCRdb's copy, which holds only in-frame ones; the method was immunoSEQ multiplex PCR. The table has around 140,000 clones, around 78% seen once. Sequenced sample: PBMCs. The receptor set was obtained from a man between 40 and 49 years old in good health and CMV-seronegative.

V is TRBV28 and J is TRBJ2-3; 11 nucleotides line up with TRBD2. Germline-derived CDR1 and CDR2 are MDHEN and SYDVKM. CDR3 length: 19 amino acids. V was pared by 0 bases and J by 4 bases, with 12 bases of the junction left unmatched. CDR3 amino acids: CASSLWGVSGGARADTQYF. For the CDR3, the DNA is TGTGCCAGCAGTTTATGGGGGGTTAGCGGGGGGGCCCGGGCAGATACGCAGTATTTT. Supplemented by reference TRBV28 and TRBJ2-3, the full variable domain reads DVKVTQSSRYLVKRTGEKVFLECVQDMDHENMFWYRQDPGLGLRLIYFSYDVKMKEKGDIPEGYSVSREKKERFSLILESASTNQTSMYLCASSLWGVSGGARADTQYFGPGTRLTVL.

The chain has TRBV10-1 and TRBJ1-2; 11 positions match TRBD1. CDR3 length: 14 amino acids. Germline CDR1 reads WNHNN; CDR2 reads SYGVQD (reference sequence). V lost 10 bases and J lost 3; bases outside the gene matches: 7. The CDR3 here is CAIPPGQGDYGYTF. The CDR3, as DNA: TGCGCCATCCCTCCGGGACAGGGGGACTATGGCTACACCTTC.

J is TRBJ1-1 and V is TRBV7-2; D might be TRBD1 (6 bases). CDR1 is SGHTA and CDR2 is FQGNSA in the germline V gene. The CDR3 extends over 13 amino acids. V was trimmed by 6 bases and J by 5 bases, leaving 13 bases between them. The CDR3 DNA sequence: TGTGCCAGCAGTCCTGTGAGGGGGACTGAAGCTTTCTTT. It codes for CASSPVRGTEAFF.

CDR3 sequence reads: CSVPTGGRTEAFF. CDR3 DNA: TGCAGCGTCCCGACAGGGGGGAGGACTGAAGCTTTCTTT. The V call is TRBV29-1, the J call TRBJ1-1, with TRBD1 matching 9 bases. After removal of 6 bases from V and 5 bases from J, the junction contained 7 bases not matched to a gene. This CDR3 is 13 amino acids long. In germline, CDR1 is SQVTM, CDR2 ANQGSEA.

This chain's CDR3 is CASSLAGNPGNTIYF. CDR3 in DNA: TGCGCCAGCAGCTTGGCCGGGAACCCTGGAAACACCATATATTTT. The V call is TRBV5-1, the J call TRBJ1-3; D uncertain. V was cut by 0 bases and J by 2 bases, with 9 bases left in between. Germline-derived CDR1 and CDR2 are SGHRS and YFSETQ. The CDR3 is made up of 15 amino acids.

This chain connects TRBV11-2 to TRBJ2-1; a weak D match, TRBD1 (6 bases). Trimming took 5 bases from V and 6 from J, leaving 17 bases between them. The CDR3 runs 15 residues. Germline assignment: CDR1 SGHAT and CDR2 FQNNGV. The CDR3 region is CASSVTSRGTNEQFF. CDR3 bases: TGTGCCAGCAGCGTCACTAGTAGGGGGACCAATGAGCAGTTCTTC.

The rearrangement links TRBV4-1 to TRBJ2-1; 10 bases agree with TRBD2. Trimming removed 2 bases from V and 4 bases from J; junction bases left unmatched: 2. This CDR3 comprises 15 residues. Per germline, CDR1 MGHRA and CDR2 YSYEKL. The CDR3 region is CASSQLAGEYNEQFF. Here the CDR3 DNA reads TGCGCCAGCAGCCAACTAGCGGGAGAATACAATGAGCAGTTCTTC.

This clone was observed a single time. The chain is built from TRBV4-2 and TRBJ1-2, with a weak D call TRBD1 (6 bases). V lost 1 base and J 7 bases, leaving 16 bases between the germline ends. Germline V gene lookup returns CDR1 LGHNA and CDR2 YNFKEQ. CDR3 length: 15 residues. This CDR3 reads CASSQGGVLQGGYTF. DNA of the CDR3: TGTGCCAGCAGCCAAGGAGGGGTCCTACAGGGTGGCTACACCTTC.

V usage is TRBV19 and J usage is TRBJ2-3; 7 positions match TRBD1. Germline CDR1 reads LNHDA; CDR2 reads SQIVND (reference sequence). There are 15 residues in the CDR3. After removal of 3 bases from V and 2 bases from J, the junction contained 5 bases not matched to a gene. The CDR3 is CASSIWGQSTDTQYF. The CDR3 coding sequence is TGTGCCAGTAGTATTTGGGGACAGTCCACAGATACGCAGTATTTT.

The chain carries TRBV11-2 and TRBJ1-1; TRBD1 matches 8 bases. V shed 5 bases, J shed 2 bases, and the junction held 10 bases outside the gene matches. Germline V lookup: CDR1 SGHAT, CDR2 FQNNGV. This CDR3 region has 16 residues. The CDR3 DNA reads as TGTGCCAGCAGCCGAAGCTTGGGACAGGCAAACACTGAAGCTTTCTTT. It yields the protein CASSRSLGQANTEAFF. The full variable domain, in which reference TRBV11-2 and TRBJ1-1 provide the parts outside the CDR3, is EAGVAQSPRYKIIEKRQSVAFWCNPISGHATLYWYQQILGQGPKLLIQFQNNGVVDDSQLPKDRFSAERLKGVDSTLKIQPAKLEDSAVYLCASSRSLGQANTEAFFGQGTRLTVV.

This CDR3 is CASSFSGGLPEQYF. The CDR3 region has the DNA TGTGCCAGCAGCTTTAGCGGGGGCCTGCCCGAGCAGTACTTC. The V and J genes are TRBV7-2 and TRBJ2-7; 9 bases are a match to TRBD2. Per germline, CDR1 SGHTA and CDR2 FQGNSA. The CDR3 consists of 14 residues. Unmatched junction bases numbered 6, after V lost 3 bases and J lost 6 bases.

The chain's CDR3 is CASNPSGGVRYTQYF. In DNA, the CDR3 is TGTGCCAGCAATCCTAGCGGGGGGGTTCGATATACGCAGTATTTT. The chain uses TRBV6-5 and TRBJ2-3; 12 bases are shared with TRBD2. From germline, CDR1 is MNHEY and CDR2 SVGAGI. This CDR3 has 15 amino acids. Trimming cost V 7 bases and J 7 bases; bases outside gene matches: 9.

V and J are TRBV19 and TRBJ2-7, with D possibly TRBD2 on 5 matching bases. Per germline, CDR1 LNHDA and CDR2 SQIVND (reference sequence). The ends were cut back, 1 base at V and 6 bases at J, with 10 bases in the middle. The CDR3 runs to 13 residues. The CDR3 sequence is CASSIAGFGEQYF. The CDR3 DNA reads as TGTGCCAGTAGTATAGCGGGATTCGGCGAGCAGTACTTC.

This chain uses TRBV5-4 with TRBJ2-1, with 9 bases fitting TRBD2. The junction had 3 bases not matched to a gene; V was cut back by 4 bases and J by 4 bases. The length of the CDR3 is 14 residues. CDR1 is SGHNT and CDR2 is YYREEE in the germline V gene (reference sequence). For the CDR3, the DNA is TGTGCCAGCAGCCTAGCGGGACCATACAATGAGCAGTTCTTC. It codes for CASSLAGPYNEQFF. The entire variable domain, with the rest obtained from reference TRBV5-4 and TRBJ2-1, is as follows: ETGVTQSPTHLIKTRGQQVTLRCSSQSGHNTVSWYQQALGQGPQFIFQYYREEENGRGNFPPRFSGLQFPNYSSELNVNALELDDSALYLCASSLAGPYNEQFFGPGTRLTVL.

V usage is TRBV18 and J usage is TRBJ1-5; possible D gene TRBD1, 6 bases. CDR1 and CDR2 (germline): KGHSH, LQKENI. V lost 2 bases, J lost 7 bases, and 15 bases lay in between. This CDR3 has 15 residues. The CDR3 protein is CASSPNSGGGQPQHF. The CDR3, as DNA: TGTGCCAGCTCACCAAATAGTGGGGGCGGGCAGCCCCAGCATTTT.

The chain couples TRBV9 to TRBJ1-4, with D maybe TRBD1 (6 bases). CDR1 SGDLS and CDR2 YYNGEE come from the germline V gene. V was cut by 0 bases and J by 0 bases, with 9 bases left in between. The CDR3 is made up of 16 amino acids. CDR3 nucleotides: TGTGCCAGCAGCGTAGGCAGGGGAACAACTAATGAAAAACTGTTTTTT. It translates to CASSVGRGTTNEKLFF. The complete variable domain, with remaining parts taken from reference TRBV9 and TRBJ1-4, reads DSGVTQTPKHLITATGQRVTLRCSPRSGDLSVYWYQQSLDQGLQFLIQYYNGEERAKGNILERFSAQQFPDLHSELNLSSLELGDSALYFCASSVGRGTTNEKLFFGSGTQLSVL.

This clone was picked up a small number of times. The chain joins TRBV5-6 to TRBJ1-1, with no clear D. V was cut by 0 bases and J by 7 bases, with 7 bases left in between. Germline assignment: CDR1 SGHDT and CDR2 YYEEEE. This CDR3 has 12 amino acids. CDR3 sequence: CASSLVGSEAFF. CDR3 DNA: TGTGCCAGCAGCTTGGTAGGGAGTGAAGCTTTCTTT. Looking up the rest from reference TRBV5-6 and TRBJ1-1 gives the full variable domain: DAGVTQSPTHLIKTRGQQVTLRCSPKSGHDTVSWYQQALGQGPQFIFQYYEEEERQRGNFPDRFSGHQFPNYSSELNVNALLLGDSALYLCASSLVGSEAFFGQGTRLTVV.

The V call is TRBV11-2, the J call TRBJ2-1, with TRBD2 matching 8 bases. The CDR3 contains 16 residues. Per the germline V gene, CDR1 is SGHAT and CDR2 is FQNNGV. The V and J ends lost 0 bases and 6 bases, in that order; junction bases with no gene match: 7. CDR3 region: CASSLDGGLVSNEQFF. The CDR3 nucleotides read TGTGCCAGCAGCTTAGATGGGGGACTAGTCTCCAATGAGCAGTTCTTC.

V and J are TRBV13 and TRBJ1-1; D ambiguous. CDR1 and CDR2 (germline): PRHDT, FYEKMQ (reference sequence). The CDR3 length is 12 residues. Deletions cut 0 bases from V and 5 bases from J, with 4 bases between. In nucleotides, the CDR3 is TGTGCCAGCAGCTTAGGTACAACTGAAGCTTTCTTT. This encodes CASSLGTTEAFF.

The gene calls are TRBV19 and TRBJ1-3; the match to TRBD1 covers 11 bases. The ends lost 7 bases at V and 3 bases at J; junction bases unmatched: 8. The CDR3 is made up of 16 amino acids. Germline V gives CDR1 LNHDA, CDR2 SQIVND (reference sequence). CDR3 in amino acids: CASITGTGGFGNTIYF. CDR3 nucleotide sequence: TGTGCCAGTATCACCGGGACAGGGGGATTTGGAAACACCATATATTTT.

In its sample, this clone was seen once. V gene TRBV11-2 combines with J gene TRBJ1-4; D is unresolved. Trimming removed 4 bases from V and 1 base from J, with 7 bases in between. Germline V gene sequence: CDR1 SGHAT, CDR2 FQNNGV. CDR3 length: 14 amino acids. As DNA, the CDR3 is TGTGCCAGCAGCTACGGGGTAACTAATGAAAAACTGTTTTTT. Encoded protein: CASSYGVTNEKLFF.

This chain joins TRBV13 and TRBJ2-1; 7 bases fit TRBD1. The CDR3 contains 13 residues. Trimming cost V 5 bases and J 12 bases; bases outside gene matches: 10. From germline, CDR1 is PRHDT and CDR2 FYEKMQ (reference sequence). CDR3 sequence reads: CASSPRTGDAQFF. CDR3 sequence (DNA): TGTGCCAGCAGCCCAAGGACAGGAGACGCGCAGTTCTTC.

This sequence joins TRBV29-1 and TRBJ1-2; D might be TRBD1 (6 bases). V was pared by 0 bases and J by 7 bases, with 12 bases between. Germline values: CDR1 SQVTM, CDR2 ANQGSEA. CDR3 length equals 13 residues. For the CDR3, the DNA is TGCAGCGTTGAAGATCGACAGGTGGCTGGCTACACCTTC. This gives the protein CSVEDRQVAGYTF. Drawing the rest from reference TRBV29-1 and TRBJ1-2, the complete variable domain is SAVISQKPSRDICQRGTSLTIQCQVDSQVTMMFWYRQQPGQSLTLIATANQGSEATYESGFVIDKFPISRPNLTFSTLTVSNMSPEDSSIYLCSVEDRQVAGYTFGSGTRLTVV.

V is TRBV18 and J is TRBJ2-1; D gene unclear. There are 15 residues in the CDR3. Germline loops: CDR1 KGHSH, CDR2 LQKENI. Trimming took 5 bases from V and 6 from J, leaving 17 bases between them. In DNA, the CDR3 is TGTGCCAGCTCAAAGCGCCCCGGAGATCGCAATGAGCAGTTCTTC. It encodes CASSKRPGDRNEQFF.

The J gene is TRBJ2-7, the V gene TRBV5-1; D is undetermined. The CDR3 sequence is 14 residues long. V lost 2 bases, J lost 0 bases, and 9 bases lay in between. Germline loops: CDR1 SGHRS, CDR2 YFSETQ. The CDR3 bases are TGCGCCAGCAGCTTAACCCTTAGCTCCTACGAGCAGTACTTC. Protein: CASSLTLSSYEQYF. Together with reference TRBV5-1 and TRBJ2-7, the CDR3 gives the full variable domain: KAGVTQTPRYLIKTRGQQVTLSCSPISGHRSVSWYQQTPGQGLQFLFEYFSETQRNKGNFPGRFSGRQFSNSRSEMNVSTLELGDSALYLCASSLTLSSYEQYFGPGTRLTVT.

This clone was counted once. CDR3 protein: CASSRDRDSPLHF. The CDR3 DNA reads TGCGCCAGCAGCCGGGACAGGGATTCACCCCTCCACTTT. The chain has TRBV5-1 and TRBJ1-6; 9 nucleotides align to TRBD1. Germline V lookup: CDR1 SGHRS, CDR2 YFSETQ. J was trimmed by 8 bases and V by 4 bases; bases with no gene match: 1. The CDR3 is 13 amino acids.

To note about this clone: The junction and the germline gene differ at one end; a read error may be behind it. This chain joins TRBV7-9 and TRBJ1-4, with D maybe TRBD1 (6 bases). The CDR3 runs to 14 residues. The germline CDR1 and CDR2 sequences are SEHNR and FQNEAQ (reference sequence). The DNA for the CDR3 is TGTTCCAGCAGCTTAGGACAGCTTAATGAAAAACTGTTTTTT. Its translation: CSSSLGQLNEKLFF.

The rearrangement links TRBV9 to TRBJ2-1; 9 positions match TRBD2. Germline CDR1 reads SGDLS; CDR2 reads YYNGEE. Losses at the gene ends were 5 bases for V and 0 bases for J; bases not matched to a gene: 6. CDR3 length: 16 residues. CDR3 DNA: TGTGCCAGCAGTGTACTAGCGGGCCCCTCCTACAATGAGCAGTTCTTC. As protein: CASSVLAGPSYNEQFF.

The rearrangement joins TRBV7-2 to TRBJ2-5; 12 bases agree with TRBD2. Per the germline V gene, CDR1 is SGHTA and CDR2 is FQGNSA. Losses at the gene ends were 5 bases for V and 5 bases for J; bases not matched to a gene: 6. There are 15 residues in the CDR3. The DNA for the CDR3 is TGTGCCAGCAGCCAATCTAGCGGGAGGGCTGAGACCCAGTACTTC. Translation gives CASSQSSGRAETQYF.